This T cell receptor (beta chain) is from a study of human T cells and chemical hapten exposure. Study background: Throughout the approximately 24-week study, diphenylcyclopropenone was applied weekly to the patients' scalps.

The table lists this clonotype with many counts. CDR1 is SGHTA, CDR2 FQGTGA, per germline. This CDR3 is built from 15 residues. The V gene end was trimmed by 4 bases and the J gene end by 8 bases; junction bases not matched to a gene: 9. As to time point: pre-sensitization, week 0. Treatment described: therapeutic diphenylcyclopropenone sensitization with weekly scalp DPC. Each donor was an alopecia patient between 18 and 70 years of age who qualified for DPC. TCRdb used MiXCR to reprocess the RACE reads, holding one entry per CDR3 protein. The table lists tens of thousands of distinct CDR3 sequences, around 9.5% of them singletons, with around 3.6% in the top ten.

The source of this sequence is a woman aged 40 to 50 with alopecia areata. Some clones in this sample may be carry-over from other donors' samples. This sample comprised whole blood, obtained in connection with sensitization to the hapten diphenylcyclopropenone (DPC). The chain uses TRBV7-3 and TRBJ2-3, with 10 bases matching TRBD1. This CDR3 is CASSSPGQGMGTQYF. The CDR3 DNA sequence: TGTGCCAGCAGCTCCCCGGGACAGGGGATGGGTACGCAGTATTTT.